The 19 T cell receptor beta chains presented below share a single source sample, sequenced in a study of T cell clonality in common variable immunodeficiency. Here immunoSEQ multiplex PCR was the method, and the copy in TCRdb shows in-frame clones only, minus some. The sample shows more than 35,000 clones, no singletons; the ten largest hold 2.5% to 3.5%. The sample comprised peripheral blood mononuclear cells. The receptors derive from a person between 18 and 69 years old in good health.

This clone was counted ten times or more. CDR3: CAWAPQGRFYEQYF. The sequenced part of the CDR3 DNA is TGTGCCTGGGCCCCCCAGGGAAGGTTCTACGAG. J is TRBJ2-7 and V is TRBV30; perhaps TRBD1 as D (5 bases). The read gets to within 3 residues of the CDR3 end, and the germline J gene fills in the rest. The germline V gene encodes CDR1 GTSNPN and CDR2 SVGIG (reference sequence). Trimming took 5 bases from V and 3 from J, leaving 17 bases between them. The CDR3 contains 14 residues.

This clone was counted at least ten times. The read terminates 3 residues ahead of where the CDR3 ends, so the germline J gene completes it. The chain couples TRBV4-2 to TRBJ2-2, with 10 bases matching TRBD2. This CDR3 is built from 18 residues. Germline CDR1 and CDR2: LGHNA and YNFKEQ. Losses at the gene ends were 1 base for V and 5 bases for J; bases not matched to a gene: 10. The CDR3 spells CASSQGPRASGSTGELFF. Incomplete CDR3 DNA: TGTGCCAGCAGCCAAGGGCCCAGGGCTAGCGGGAGTACCGGGGAG.

This clone was recorded at least ten times. CDR3 sequence reads: CSVRLAGGAGELFF. CDR3 DNA, as far as it was read: TGCAGCGTTAGGCTAGCGGGAGGCGCCGGGGAG. The V call is TRBV29-1, the J call TRBJ2-2, with 11 bases matching TRBD2. The CDR3 end falls 3 residues outside the read, so it is completed with the germline J gene. V was clipped by 5 bases and J by 6 bases; unmatched bases: 5. Germline-derived CDR1 and CDR2 are SQVTM and ANQGSEA. The CDR3 spans 14 residues.

This clone was seen ten or more times. The sequenced CDR3 bases are TGTGCCAGTAGTATAGAAGTAACAGGTAACACCGGGGAG. The encoded protein is CASSIEVTGNTGE. The full CDR3 protein reads CASSIEVTGNTGELFF. The chain uses TRBV19 and TRBJ2-2, with a possible D match to TRBD1 (5 bases). The read falls 3 residues short of the CDR3 end, and the missing part is taken from the germline J gene. The V gene lost 0 bases and the J gene lost 2 bases, with 10 bases spanning the gap. Germline loops: CDR1 LNHDA, CDR2 SQIVND (reference sequence). This CDR3 has 16 amino acids. Drawing the rest from reference TRBV19 and TRBJ2-2, the complete variable domain is DGGITQSPKYLFRKEGQNVTLSCEQNLNHDAMYWYRQDPGQGLRLIYYSQIVNDFQKGDIAEGYSVSREKKESFPLTVTSAQKNPTAFYLCASSIEVTGNTGELFFGEGSRLTVL.

Ten or more counts support this clone. The CDR3 end is not reached by the read, which stops 3 residues before it; the germline J gene fills it in. The rearrangement joins TRBV28 to TRBJ2-2, with D perhaps assigned TRBD1 or TRBD2 (6 bases each). From germline, CDR1 is MDHEN and CDR2 SYDVKM. This CDR3 spans 14 amino acids. V lost 2 bases to trimming and J lost 4 bases, with 8 bases between them. The CDR3 bases that were read are TGTGCCAGCAGTTTAGGAGGGGGCACCGGGGAG. Encoded protein: CASSLGGGTGE. The whole CDR3 reads CASSLGGGTGELFF.

This clone appeared many times. From the germline J gene comes the end of the CDR3, since the read stops 3 residues before it. The identical CDR3 is also encoded by other nucleotide sequences in the sample. This chain connects TRBV7-6 to TRBJ2-5; D not resolved. The germline V gene encodes CDR1 SGHVS and CDR2 FNYEAQ. V was clipped by 6 bases and J by 5 bases, with 7 bases between them. This CDR3 is built from 11 residues. The CDR3 reads CASRPRETQYF. Incomplete CDR3 DNA: TGTGCCAGCAGACCCAGGGAGACC.

This clone turned up a few times. The DNA ends 3 residues before the CDR3 does, and the rest of the CDR3 is filled in from the germline J gene. V usage is TRBV7-9 and J usage is TRBJ2-2, with a tentative D call TRBD1 (5 bases). Germline V gene sequence: CDR1 SEHNR, CDR2 FQNEAQ (reference sequence). The CDR3 loop spans 15 amino acids. V was trimmed by 1 base and J by 1 base, leaving 7 bases between them. The CDR3 bases that were read are TGTGCCAGCAGCTTAGTCCAGGGGAACACCGGGGAG. The encoded protein is CASSLVQGNTGE. The whole CDR3 is CASSLVQGNTGELFF. The full variable domain, completed using reference TRBV7-9 and TRBJ2-2, is DTGVSQNPRHKITKRGQNVTFRCDPISEHNRLYWYRQTLGQGPEFLTYFQNEAQLEKSRLLSDRFSAERPKGSFSTLEIQRTEQGDSAMYLCASSLVQGNTGELFFGEGSRLTVL.

This clone has ten or more counts. The observed sequence ends 3 residues before the CDR3 terminus, with the missing tail filled in from the germline J gene. The V gene is TRBV7-8, the J gene TRBJ1-2; TRBD1 is a possible D gene (5 bases). V was shortened by 5 bases and J by 0 bases, with 10 bases between the two germline ends. Germline CDR1 and CDR2: SGHVS and FQNEAQ. The CDR3 consists of 14 residues. CDR3 loop: CASSPQEANYGYTF. Incomplete CDR3 DNA: TGTGCCAGCAGCCCACAGGAGGCTAACTATGGC.

Ten or more counts support this clone. The read gets to within 3 residues of the CDR3 end, and the germline J gene fills in the rest. The V gene is TRBV14, the J gene TRBJ2-4; the D gene is possibly TRBD1 (5 bases). The V end lost 0 bases, the J end lost 2 bases, and 14 bases lay between the germline ends. Germline values: CDR1 SGHDN, CDR2 FVKESK. CDR3 length: 17 residues. The CDR3 reads CASSQEMQGRTKNIQYF. The sequenced CDR3 bases are TGTGCCAGCAGCCAAGAAATGCAGGGTAGAACCAAAAACATT. Full variable domain (remainder filled in from reference TRBV14 and TRBJ2-4): EAGVTQFPSHSVIEKGQTVTLRCDPISGHDNLYWYRRVMGKEIKFLLHFVKESKQDESGMPNNRFLAERTGGTYSTLKVQPAELEDSGVYFCASSQEMQGRTKNIQYFGAGTRLSVL.

This clone occurred many times. Read data end 3 residues before the CDR3 end; the end is taken from the germline J gene. This chain connects TRBV18 to TRBJ1-2; 8 bases are shared with TRBD1. This CDR3 contains 15 residues. V lost 3 bases to trimming and J lost 4 bases; unmatched junction nucleotides: 7. Germline V gene lookup returns CDR1 KGHSH and CDR2 LQKENI. Incomplete CDR3 DNA: TGTGCCAGCTCACCGTCCGGGACAGGCCTCTATGGC. This translates into CASSPSGTGLYG. The CDR3 reads in full as CASSPSGTGLYGYTF.

In its sample, this clone was seen many times. The read finishes 3 residues shy of the CDR3 end, and the germline J gene is used to complete it. The chain couples TRBV19 to TRBJ1-4; 7 bases are shared with TRBD1. The CDR3 runs to 15 residues. Losses at the gene ends were 6 bases for V and 6 bases for J; bases not matched to a gene: 10. CDR1 is LNHDA and CDR2 is SQIVND in the germline V gene (reference sequence). CDR3 in amino acids: CASSEGGTVYEKLFF. Partial CDR3 DNA: TGTGCCAGTAGCGAAGGGGGGACAGTCTATGAAAAA.

This clone showed up many times. The read comes to an end 3 residues before the CDR3 does, leaving the germline J gene to fill in the end. V and J are TRBV4-2 and TRBJ2-3; 11 nucleotides agree with TRBD2. Germline V CDR1 and CDR2: LGHNA, YNFKEQ. CDR3 size: 17 residues. The V and J ends lost 4 bases and 4 bases, in that order; junction bases with no gene match: 10. Here the CDR3 reads CASSPGLAGLGADTQYF. The part of the CDR3 DNA that was read is TGTGCCAGCAGCCCTGGACTAGCGGGTCTGGGGGCAGATACG.

This clone was seen at least ten times. The CDR3 loop is CSVGQGAIGELFF. The CDR3 bases that were read are TGCAGCGTCGGACAGGGGGCAATCGGGGAG. The genes are TRBV29-1 and TRBJ2-2, with 11 bases lining up with TRBD1. The read falls 3 residues short of the CDR3 end, and the missing part is taken from the germline J gene. The CDR3 is made up of 13 amino acids. The V gene end was trimmed by 6 bases and the J gene end by 7 bases; junction bases not matched to a gene: 4. Germline values: CDR1 SQVTM, CDR2 ANQGSEA.

There are many counts of this clone. The read terminates 3 residues ahead of where the CDR3 ends, so the germline J gene completes it. The rearrangement links TRBV20-1 to TRBJ2-7; 8 nucleotides match TRBD1. There are 16 residues in the CDR3. The germline CDR1 and CDR2 sequences are DFQATT and SNEGSKA (reference sequence). The ends lost 5 bases at V and 6 bases at J; junction bases unmatched: 18. The CDR3 DNA, read in part, is TGCAGTGCTGCCCACAAGACAGGGGCCCTGTACTCCGAG. Its translation: CSAAHKTGALYSE. The full CDR3 reads CSAAHKTGALYSEQYF.

This clone was seen at least ten times. The DNA read from the CDR3 is TGCAGTGCTAGAGAGTGGCTTAGCAATCAGCCC. The encoded protein is CSAREWLSNQP. Given in full, the CDR3 is CSAREWLSNQPQHF. This chain joins TRBV20-1 and TRBJ1-5; no clear D gene. The CDR3 end falls 3 residues outside the read, so it is completed with the germline J gene. CDR3 size: 14 residues. V gave up 0 bases and J gave up 0 bases, with 6 bases separating them. Looked up from germline, CDR1 is DFQATT and CDR2 is SNEGSKA (reference sequence).

This clone was seen many times. The CDR3 end falls 3 residues outside the read, so it is completed with the germline J gene. The rearrangement uses TRBV19 and TRBJ2-2, with 9 bases aligning to TRBD1. The CDR3 loop spans 17 amino acids. Germline CDR1 is LNHDA and CDR2 is SQIVND (reference sequence). J lost 1 base, V lost 7 bases, and 10 bases had no gene match. The CDR3 sequence is CASTQYRDRVNTGELFF. Partial CDR3 DNA: TGTGCCAGTACCCAATACCGGGACAGGGTGAACACCGGGGAG.

This clone was found many times. The CDR3 goes on 3 residues after the read ends, and that part is filled in from the germline J gene. The chain carries TRBV11-2 and TRBJ1-3; D is possibly TRBD1 (6 bases). The ends were cut back, 1 base at V and 5 bases at J, with 12 bases in the middle. The CDR3 is 15 amino acids. Germline V gene sequence: CDR1 SGHAT, CDR2 FQNNGV. The sequenced part of the CDR3 DNA is TGTGCCAGCAGCTTAGTCGGCAGGGGTCGAAACACC. This gives the protein CASSLVGRGRNT. The CDR3 as a whole reads CASSLVGRGRNTIYF. Together with reference TRBV11-2 and TRBJ1-3, the CDR3 gives the full variable domain: EAGVAQSPRYKIIEKRQSVAFWCNPISGHATLYWYQQILGQGPKLLIQFQNNGVVDDSQLPKDRFSAERLKGVDSTLKIQPAKLEDSAVYLCASSLVGRGRNTIYFGEGSWLTVV.

The sample holds many counts of this clone. The DNA ends 3 residues before the CDR3 does, and the rest of the CDR3 is filled in from the germline J gene. V usage is TRBV6-1 and J usage is TRBJ1-1, with no clear D. The CDR3 runs to 13 residues. V lost 4 bases and J 2 bases, leaving 8 bases between the germline ends. Germline V gene data show CDR1 as MNHNS and CDR2 as SASEGT. This chain's CDR3 is CASSALDNTEAFF. CDR3 DNA (partial): TGTGCCAGCAGTGCACTTGATAACACTGAA.

This clone was counted ten times or more. Coverage ceases 3 residues before the CDR3 finishes, and the germline J gene fills in the end. The gene calls are TRBV10-3 and TRBJ1-2, with TRBD1 matching over 7 bases. CDR1 and CDR2 from the germline V gene are ENHRY and SYGVKD. CDR3 length: 14 amino acids. J lost 4 bases, V lost 3 bases, and 5 bases had no gene match. The CDR3 DNA, read in part, is TGTGCCATCAGTGAAGGGACAGCTTCCTATGGC. Translation: CAISEGTASYG. The whole CDR3 sequence reads CAISEGTASYGYTF.